The rows below give T cell receptor beta chains drawn from one sample of a study of metastatic and nonmetastatic thyroid tumors. TCRdb re-called the PCR reads through MiXCR. The data show over 5,000 clones, about 30% seen once. Sample: adjacent normal tissue. All receptors derive from a female donor with papillary thyroid cancer or a benign thyroid nodule (not recorded which). Some clones in this sample may be carry-over from other donors' samples. Each CDR3 is given with its conserved first and last residue. The D gene is left open where the match is weak. Size values are once, few and many counts, or a class for expanded clones, and some rows have none.

j_gene	v_gene	abundance	d_gene	CDR3nt	CDR3aa
TRBJ1-5	TRBV20-1	-	TRBD1	TGCAGTCCGGGACAGGCTAATCAGCCCCAGCATTTT	CSPGQANQPQHF
TRBJ2-2	TRBV3-1	-	-	TGTGCCAGCAGCCAAGGGGCCGTTAGTGCCGGGGAGCTGTTTTTT	CASSQGAVSAGELFF
TRBJ1-2	TRBV30	-	-	TGTGCCTGGACTATACAGGCTAACTATGGCTACACCTTC	CAWTIQANYGYTF
TRBJ2-7	TRBV7-2	few	-	TGTGCCAGCAGCTTTTTGAGCGAGCAGTACTTC	CASSFLSEQYF
TRBJ2-7	TRBV2	many	TRBD1	TGTGCCAGCAGTGCCGGGACAGGGGGCCACGAGCAGTACTTC	CASSAGTGGHEQYF
TRBJ2-2	TRBV24-1	-	TRBD1	TGTGCCACCAGGGGACAGCTGAACACCGGGGAGCTGTTTTTT	CATRGQLNTGELFF
TRBJ1-4	TRBV12-3/TRBV12-4	medium-sized	-	TGTGCCAGCAGTGCCCCCCCCTCAGCCGGATCAACTAATGAAAAACTGTTTTTT	CASSAPPSAGSTNEKLFF
TRBJ2-2	TRBV12-3/TRBV12-4	many	-	TGTGCCAGCAGTTTCGACAGGGGAGGGACCGGGGAGCTGTTTTTT	CASSFDRGGTGELFF
TRBJ1-3	TRBV4-1	large	TRBD1	TGCGCCAGCAGCCAAGATTCCCTCCGGGACAGGGGGAACACCATATATTTT	CASSQDSLRDRGNTIYF
TRBJ2-2	TRBV7-9	many	-	TGTGCCAGCAGCTTAGCGACAGCGAACACCGGGGAGCTGTTTTTT	CASSLATANTGELFF
TRBJ2-3	TRBV28	few	-	TGTGCCAGCAGTTACTCGGGAGATACGCAGTATTTT	CASSYSGDTQYF
TRBJ1-1	TRBV9	medium-sized	TRBD1	TGTGCCAGCAGCCAGGGGGTCAACACTGAAGCTTTCTTT	CASSQGVNTEAFF
TRBJ1-1	TRBV6-4	many	-	TGTGCCAGCAGTGACTGGGCAGGGGATCGAGCTTTCTTT	CASSDWAGDRAFF
TRBJ2-2	TRBV9	many	-	TGTGCCAGCAGCGGTGTTGGGGACACCGGGGAGCTGTTTTTT	CASSGVGDTGELFF
TRBJ2-1	TRBV5-1	-	TRBD1	TGCGCCAGCAGCTCGGACAGGTTAATGTACAATGAGCAGTTCTTC	CASSSDRLMYNEQFF
TRBJ1-1	TRBV28	many	-	TGTGCCAGCAGCCTTCCAGGGTTTTTGGACACTGAAGCTTTCTTT	CASSLPGFLDTEAFF
TRBJ2-3	TRBV7-3	few	TRBD2	TGTGCCAGCAGCATGACTTTAGCGGGGGGGCCAGGAACAGATACGCAGTATTTT	CASSMTLAGGPGTDTQYF
TRBJ1-5	TRBV20-1	once	TRBD1	TGCAGTGCGCACAGGGGGGGCTCGGGCAATCAGCCCCAGCATTTT	CSAHRGGSGNQPQHF
TRBJ2-6	TRBV27	few	-	TGTGCCAGCAGTTCCCTCCGCTCGAGCTCTGGGGCCAACGTCCTGACTTTC	CASSSLRSSSGANVLTF
TRBJ2-7	TRBV6-1	-	TRBD2	TGTGCCAGCAGCTTAGCGGGGCTCTCCTACGAGCAGTACTTC	CASSLAGLSYEQYF
TRBJ2-5	TRBV7-2	-	-	TGTGCCAGCAGCCCCTTGGTCGGTATCCAAGAGACCCAGTACTTC	CASSPLVGIQETQYF
TRBJ2-3	TRBV11-2	-	TRBD2	TGTGCCAGCAGCCCAGGACTAGTCGGCACAGATACGCAGTATTTT	CASSPGLVGTDTQYF
TRBJ2-5	TRBV11-1	-	-	TGTGCCAGCAGCACCTACAGACAGCCTCAAGAGACCCAGTACTTC	CASSTYRQPQETQYF
TRBJ2-5	TRBV20-1	-	TRBD2	TGCAGTGCTAGGGCGGGGGGGTACCAAGAGACCCAGTACTTC	CSARAGGYQETQYF
TRBJ2-1	TRBV6-2/TRBV6-3	-	-	TGTGCCAGCAGTTATTCTAGCCATCAGGCGCATGAGCAGTTCTTC	CASSYSSHQAHEQFF
TRBJ2-3	TRBV20-1	medium-sized	TRBD1	TGCAGTGCTAGAGATTCCAGGGGGCTGGCAGATACGCAGTATTTT	CSARDSRGLADTQYF
TRBJ1-6	TRBV9	-	-	TGTGCCAGCAGCGTAGACTCCTTGAGCTCCTATAATTCACCCCTCCACTTT	CASSVDSLSSYNSPLHF
TRBJ2-1	TRBV12-3/TRBV12-4	many	-	TGTGCCAGCAGGGACCAGGGAGAGCAGTTCTTC	CASRDQGEQFF
TRBJ2-1	TRBV7-9	many	-	TGTGCCAGCAGCTTAGTACTGGGGTTGATGAATGAGCAGTTCTTC	CASSLVLGLMNEQFF
TRBJ2-7	TRBV14	-	-	TGTGCCAGCAGCAAGGGCAGGGACTACGAGCAGTACTTC	CASSKGRDYEQYF
TRBJ2-2	TRBV28	few	-	TGTGCCAGCAGCCGACTAGTCGCTGTGGGGCCCTGGGAGCTGTTTTTT	CASSRLVAVGPWELFF
TRBJ1-1	TRBV3-1	-	TRBD1	TGTGCCAGCAGCCTGGGACAGGGGGTTCAGCAAGCTTTCTTT	CASSLGQGVQQAFF
TRBJ1-2	TRBV28	few	TRBD1	TGTGCCAGCAGTTTCGGGACAGGGCACTATGGCTACACCTTC	CASSFGTGHYGYTF